This T cell receptor beta chain comes out of a study of PD-1 blockade in classical Hodgkin lymphoma. Turning to this clone: The target antigen is unknown.

Every patient was affected by relapse after autologous stem cell transplantation, while exposure to brentuximab vedotin was not uniform. Study-level results: Baseline diversity was lower in partial responders and progressors than complete responders. CD4+ TCR diversity, unlike CD8+, rose significantly by C4D1. Healthy donors were reported to have higher baseline TCR diversity than newly diagnosed patients.

The CDR3 is 18 residues long. Trimming took 3 bases from V and 4 from J; bases not matched to a gene: 17. CDR1 SGHNT and CDR2 YYREEE come from the germline V gene (reference sequence). TCRdb keeps only in-frame clones here, not all; method: immunoSEQ multiplex PCR. Among some 10,000 clones listed, 80% to 95% were seen once. The source material was peripheral blood mononuclear cells (PBMCs), sampled at baseline. This TCR came from a human donor with classical Hodgkin lymphoma. V is TRBV5-4 and J is TRBJ2-5, with 8 nucleotides matching TRBD2. This chain's CDR3 is CASSSRLRTSLHAETQYF. The CDR3 bases are TGTGCCAGCAGCTCCCGTCTTCGGACTAGCCTTCACGCAGAGACCCAGTACTTC.